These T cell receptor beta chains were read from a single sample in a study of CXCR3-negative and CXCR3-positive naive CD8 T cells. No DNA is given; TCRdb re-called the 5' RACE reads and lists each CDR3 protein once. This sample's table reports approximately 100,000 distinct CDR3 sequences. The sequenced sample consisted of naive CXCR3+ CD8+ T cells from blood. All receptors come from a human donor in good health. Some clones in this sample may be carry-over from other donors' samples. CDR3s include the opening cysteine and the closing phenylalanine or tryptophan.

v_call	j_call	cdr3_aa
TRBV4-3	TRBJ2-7	CASSPRAGGPVADEQYF
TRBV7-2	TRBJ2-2	CAKTGTGGTSTGELFF
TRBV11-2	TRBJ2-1	CASSPVAGAGEQFF
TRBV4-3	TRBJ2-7	CASSQTGTASYEQYF
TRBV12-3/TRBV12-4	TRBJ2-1	CASSLVGSGYNEQLF
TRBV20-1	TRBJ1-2	CSASWTGPIEDYGYTF
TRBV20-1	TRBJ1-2	CSASTRANYGYTF
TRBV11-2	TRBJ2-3	CASSLDLRQRADTQYF
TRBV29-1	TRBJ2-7	CSVVGQGTYEQYF
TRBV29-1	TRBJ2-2	CSVGEGTGELFF
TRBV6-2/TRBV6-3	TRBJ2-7	CASSYGLAGSYEQYF
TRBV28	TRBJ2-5	CASSLPQKSEETQYF
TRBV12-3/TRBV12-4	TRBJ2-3	CASVNQLTDTQYF
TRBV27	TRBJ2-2	CASGPTENTGELFF
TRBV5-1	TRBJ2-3	CAGSLVASTDTQYF
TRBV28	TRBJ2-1	CASSLYNPYNEQFF
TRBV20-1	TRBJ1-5	CSAGGGINQPQHF
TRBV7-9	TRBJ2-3	CASSLVGLAPETDTQYF
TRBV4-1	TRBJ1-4	CASSHEGQLNEKLFF
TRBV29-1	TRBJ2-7	CSVVGRTNNYEQYF
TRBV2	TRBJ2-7	CAIRRLAGDGYEQYF
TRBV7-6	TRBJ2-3	CASSLGAGGPTDTQYF
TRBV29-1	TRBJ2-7	CSVDRGQGYEQYF
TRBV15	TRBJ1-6	CATSRARDNSPLHF
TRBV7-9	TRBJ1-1	CASSLGGQGTNTEAFF
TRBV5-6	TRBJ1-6	CASLPGAGSPLHF
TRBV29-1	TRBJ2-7	CSGRLAGAPEQYF
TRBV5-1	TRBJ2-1	CASSLEASGINEQFF
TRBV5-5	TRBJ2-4	CASSSLAGPLAKNIQYF
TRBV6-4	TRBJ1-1	CASSDEGSTEAFF
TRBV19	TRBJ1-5	CASSPGFGDQPQHF
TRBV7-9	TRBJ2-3	CASSSRWTGNTDTQYF
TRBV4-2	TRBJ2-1	CASSPRAGGGDEQFF
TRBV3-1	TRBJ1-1	CASSQEDGYSEAFF
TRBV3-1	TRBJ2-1	CASSQGSDRLSYNEQFF
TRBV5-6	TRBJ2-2	CASSPVSGGELFF
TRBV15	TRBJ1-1	CATSERGNTEAFF
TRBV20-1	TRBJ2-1	CSARGYGTSGVSYNEQFF
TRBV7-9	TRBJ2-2	CASSLLDYRENTGELFF
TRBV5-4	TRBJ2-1	CASSLVADNNEQFF
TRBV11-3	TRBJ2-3	CASRGEEDTQYF
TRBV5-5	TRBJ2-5	CAGSLEPGQETQYF
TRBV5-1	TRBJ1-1	CASSLEFGNTEAFF
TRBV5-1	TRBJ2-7	CASSPVDRAYEQYF
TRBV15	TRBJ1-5	CATSNRWDRGLQPQHF
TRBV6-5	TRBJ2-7	CASSYSGDIFEQYF
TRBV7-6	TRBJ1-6	CASSLAGPGQGYSPLHF
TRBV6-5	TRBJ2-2	CASEGTSGSNTGELFF
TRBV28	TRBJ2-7	CASSFSGLAGAGLDEQYF